This TCR beta chain was profiled in a study of T cell repertoires in cytomegalovirus infection. The overall study: Through public TCR beta signatures, both CMV infection and matching HLA type were indicated. The study, taken as a whole, reports: Pooled public TCR beta family frequency picked out CMV carriers with the relevant HLA. The response measured ex vivo was dominated by TCR beta clonotypes (HLA-C-restricted and CMV-specific).

At least ten counts were recorded for this clonotype. Its cognate antigen is unknown. This CDR3 comprises 15 residues. Trimming removed 3 bases from V and 2 bases from J, with 15 bases in between. From germline, CDR1 is DFQATT and CDR2 SNEGSKA (reference sequence). TCRdb re-analysed the reads in MiXCR, keeping a single row per CDR3 protein. The sample has 200,000 to 250,000 distinct CDR3 sequences, over 20% seen once. The sequenced sample was CD8+ T cells from PBMCs. V gene TRBV20-1 combines with J gene TRBJ2-3; weak D call: TRBD2 (7 bases). The sequence was collected from a human donor in good health (CMV status not recorded). Some clones in this sample may be carry-over from other donors' samples. The CDR3 DNA follows: TGCAGTGCTAGTATGGCGGGGGACAACACAGATACGCAGTATTTT. Protein product: CSASMAGDNTDTQYF.